One sample yielded the 3 T cell receptor beta chains listed below, sequenced in a study of shared clonotypes between healthy human individuals. Only in-frame clones appear in the TCRdb table, and some are missing; sequencing was by immunoSEQ multiplex PCR. The sample has nearly 500,000 clones, 76% seen once. Material: PBMCs. The receptors stem from a woman aged 40-49 years in good health. Some clones in this sample may be carry-over from other donors' samples.

This clone was observed once. The chain recombines TRBV5-6 with TRBJ2-6; D remains ambiguous. The V gene lost 4 bases and the J gene lost 3 bases, with 11 bases spanning the gap. The CDR3 is 15 residues long. CDR1 is SGHDT and CDR2 is YYEEEE in the germline V gene. The DNA of the CDR3 is TGTGCCAGCAGCCTCTACAGTGTTGGGGCCAACGTCCTGACTTTC. It yields the protein CASSLYSVGANVLTF.

This chain uses TRBV15 with TRBJ2-3; 10 positions agree with TRBD2. Germline V lookup: CDR1 LNHNV, CDR2 YYDKDF (reference sequence). The ends lost 5 bases at V and 0 bases at J; junction bases unmatched: 11. The CDR3 is 18 residues long. CDR3 sequence (DNA): TGTGCCACCAGCCCCTCCCCGACTAGCGGGCTGAGCACAGATACGCAGTATTTT. It encodes CATSPSPTSGLSTDTQYF.

This clone came up a few times. V is TRBV23-1 and J is TRBJ2-1; the D gene is possibly TRBD1 (5 bases). TRBV23-1 is flagged as an ORF with uncertain function. V was shortened by 0 bases and J by 4 bases, with 16 bases between the two germline ends. This CDR3 is 17 amino acids long. Here the CDR3 DNA reads TGCGCCAGCAGTCAATCAGGGGTCAGCTCACTGTACAATGAGCAGTTCTTC. It translates to CASSQSGVSSLYNEQFF.